A single sample gave rise to the 30 T cell receptor beta chains below, sequenced in a study of T cells in Graves' hyperthyroidism and ophthalmopathy. Regions amplified from RNA transcripts were the TCR beta CDR3 regions. When the TCR CDR3 underwent first-round RT-PCR, the HTBI primer set was used. TCRdb ran MiXCR on the multiplex PCR reads and lists one entry per CDR3 protein. Here the sample spans hundreds of thousands of distinct CDR3 sequences, 16% being singletons. Sequenced sample: blood. These receptors all come from a woman aged 18 to 35 with Graves' hyperthyroidism.

V gene TRBV24-1 combines with J gene TRBJ1-4, with 7 bases lining up with TRBD1. V gave up 3 bases and J gave up 3 bases; unmatched junction bases: 3. The CDR3 totals 15 residues. Germline assignment: CDR1 KGHDR and CDR2 SFDVKD. The CDR3 DNA reads TGTGCCACCAGTGATGGACAGGCGCCTAATGAAAAACTGTTTTTT. Protein product: CATSDGQAPNEKLFF.

The chain's CDR3 is CASKPHPLAGGPITGELFF. The CDR3 bases are TGTGCCAGCAAACCTCACCCTCTAGCGGGAGGGCCTATCACCGGGGAGCTGTTTTTT. This chain links TRBV28 with TRBJ2-2; TRBD2 matches at 12 bases. CDR3 length: 19 amino acids. Germline V lookup: CDR1 MDHEN, CDR2 SYDVKM. After removal of 7 bases from V and 4 bases from J, the junction contained 16 bases not matched to a gene.

This chain joins TRBV10-3 and TRBJ1-1; D uncertain. CDR1 and CDR2 (germline): ENHRY, SYGVKD. Deletions cut 5 bases from V and 1 base from J, with 8 bases between. CDR3 length equals 13 residues. CDR3 in amino acids: CAISPGRNTEAFF. Written as DNA, the CDR3 is TGTGCCATCAGTCCCGGAAGGAACACTGAAGCTTTCTTT.

This clonotype has a handful of counts. The V call is TRBV10-3, the J call TRBJ2-7, with D possibly TRBD1 on 6 matching bases. The CDR3 has 13 amino acids. Trimming removed 2 bases at V and 5 bases at J, with 10 bases between. Germline V gives CDR1 ENHRY, CDR2 SYGVKD. The chain's CDR3 is CAISETGLDEQYF. Here the CDR3 DNA reads TGTGCCATCAGTGAGACAGGGTTGGACGAGCAGTACTTC.

The table lists this clonotype with a few counts. V gene TRBV7-9 combines with J gene TRBJ1-4; 7 bases fit TRBD1. Germline V gene data show CDR1 as SEHNR and CDR2 as FQNEAQ (reference sequence). V lost 3 bases to trimming and J lost 8 bases; unmatched junction nucleotides: 3. The CDR3 loop spans 13 amino acids. The CDR3 nucleotides read TGTGCCAGCAGCTTTACAGGGGAGGAAAAACTGTTTTTT. Its protein product is CASSFTGEEKLFF. The variable domain in full, completed from reference TRBV7-9 and TRBJ1-4, reads DTGVSQNPRHKITKRGQNVTFRCDPISEHNRLYWYRQTLGQGPEFLTYFQNEAQLEKSRLLSDRFSAERPKGSFSTLEIQRTEQGDSAMYLCASSFTGEEKLFFGSGTQLSVL.

The chain combines TRBV20-1 with TRBJ2-3; TRBD2 agrees at 8 bases. The CDR3 runs to 12 residues. Looked up from germline, CDR1 is DFQATT and CDR2 is SNEGSKA (reference sequence). Trimming at V came to 6 bases and at J to 8 bases, leaving 7 bases not matched to a gene. CDR3 bases: TGCAGTGCCTCACTAGCGGCGGTTACGCAGTATTTT. Its protein is CSASLAAVTQYF.

This sequence joins TRBV29-1 and TRBJ2-3; tentatively, D is TRBD2 (5 bases). The CDR3 is 15 amino acids. CDR1 SQVTM and CDR2 ANQGSEA come from the germline V gene. V gave up 1 base and J gave up 3 bases, with 14 bases separating them. This CDR3 reads CSVEGRARVTDTQYF. The CDR3 DNA sequence: TGCAGCGTTGAAGGGCGGGCAAGAGTAACAGATACGCAGTATTTT.

The sample holds a few counts of this clonotype. The chain combines TRBV5-5 with TRBJ2-3; TRBD2 aligns across 12 bases. From germline, CDR1 is SGHKS and CDR2 YYEKEE (reference sequence). Unmatched junction bases numbered 4, after V lost 2 bases and J lost 6 bases. This CDR3 has 15 amino acids. The CDR3 reads CASSLGTSGWDTQYF. The CDR3 nucleotides read TGTGCCAGCAGCTTAGGGACTAGCGGGTGGGATACGCAGTATTTT.

Only one count was recorded for this clonotype. The chain recombines TRBV24-1 with TRBJ2-1; TRBD1 matches 9 bases. Germline CDR1 KGHDR, CDR2 SFDVKD. Trimming took 5 bases from V and 6 from J; bases not matched to a gene: 7. This CDR3 is built from 15 residues. CDR3: CATSAGTGTFNEQFF. The CDR3 bases are TGTGCCACCAGTGCCGGGACAGGGACTTTCAATGAGCAGTTCTTC.

The chain couples TRBV2 to TRBJ2-5, with 9 bases aligning to TRBD1. The CDR3 runs to 15 residues. CDR1 is SNHLY, CDR2 FYNNEI, per germline. Trimming at V came to 4 bases and at J to 2 bases, leaving 5 bases not matched to a gene. Written as DNA, the CDR3 is TGTGCCAGCAGTGGCGGACAGGGGAAACAAGAGACCCAGTACTTC. This sequence encodes CASSGGQGKQETQYF.

This clonotype is a singleton in its sample. V and J are TRBV18 and TRBJ2-7; TRBD1 might be the D (5 bases). Germline V gene lookup returns CDR1 KGHSH and CDR2 LQKENI. The CDR3 spans 17 residues. Trimming took off 6 bases at V and 6 bases at J, with 27 bases between the two ends. Here the CDR3 reads CASSPDSPGRALPEQYF. As DNA, the CDR3 is TGTGCCAGCTCGCCCGACAGTCCGGGCAGGGCCCTTCCCGAGCAGTACTTC.

This clonotype was recorded many times. The CDR3 nucleotides are TGTGCCAGCAGCTACCCGCTTAATCTTCTCGGGGAGAGGTCAAATGAGCAGTTCTTC. Translation gives CASSYPLNLLGERSNEQFF. The chain links TRBV28 to TRBJ2-1, with a tentative D call TRBD2 (5 bases). Germline assignment: CDR1 MDHEN and CDR2 SYDVKM. This CDR3 is 19 amino acids long. Trimming removed 6 bases from V and 7 bases from J, with 31 bases in between. Full variable domain (rest looked up from reference TRBV28 and TRBJ2-1): DVKVTQSSRYLVKRTGEKVFLECVQDMDHENMFWYRQDPGLGLRLIYFSYDVKMKEKGDIPEGYSVSREKKERFSLILESASTNQTSMYLCASSYPLNLLGERSNEQFFGPGTRLTVL.

This clonotype showed up just a few times. The chain is built from TRBV3-1 and TRBJ1-2; TRBD1 matches at 7 bases. The ends lost 6 bases at V and 7 bases at J; junction bases unmatched: 8. CDR1 and CDR2 (germline): LGHDT, YNNKEL (reference sequence). The CDR3 sequence is 13 residues long. The CDR3 region has the DNA TGTGCCAGCAGTGGGACAGCTTTATCTGGCTACACCTTC. As protein: CASSGTALSGYTF.

This sequence joins TRBV29-1 and TRBJ1-6, with TRBD1 matching over 7 bases. The V and J ends lost 1 base and 7 bases, in that order; junction bases with no gene match: 19. The V gene's germline CDR1 is SQVTM and CDR2 ANQGSEA. CDR3 length: 19 amino acids. This chain's CDR3 is CSVEVRQMPGQYLNSPLHF. The CDR3 region has the DNA TGCAGCGTTGAAGTCCGGCAAATGCCGGGACAGTATCTCAATTCACCCCTCCACTTT.

V gene TRBV18 combines with J gene TRBJ2-5; D could derive from TRBD1 or TRBD2 (5 bases each). V was trimmed by 1 base and J by 2 bases, leaving 8 bases between them. The CDR3 has 14 residues. Germline assignment: CDR1 KGHSH and CDR2 LQKENI. Here the CDR3 DNA reads TGTGCCAGCTCACCACAGGGACCTCAAGAGACCCAGTACTTC. Translated, it gives CASSPQGPQETQYF.

There are a few counts of this clonotype. The genes are TRBV7-2 and TRBJ2-3, with TRBD1 matching over 8 bases. Trimming at V came to 0 bases and at J to 4 bases, leaving 9 bases not matched to a gene. Germline V CDR1 and CDR2: SGHTA, FQGNSA. The CDR3 is 17 amino acids. DNA of the CDR3: TGTGCCAGCAGCTTAGCTCCCGGACAGGGAGCGGCAGATACGCAGTATTTT. This gives the protein CASSLAPGQGAADTQYF. The full variable domain, rest sourced from reference TRBV7-2 and TRBJ2-3, is GAGVSQSPSNKVTEKGKDVELRCDPISGHTALYWYRQSLGQGLEFLIYFQGNSAPDKSGLPSDRFSAERTGGSVSTLTIQRTQQEDSAVYLCASSLAPGQGAADTQYFGPGTRLTVL.

This clonotype was seen a handful of times. V usage is TRBV27 and J usage is TRBJ2-7, with TRBD2 matching over 11 bases. V trimming: 6 bases; J trimming: 7 bases; junction bases outside the gene matches: 8. Germline CDR1 is MNHEY and CDR2 is SMNVEV (reference sequence). The CDR3 length is 14 residues. The CDR3 region is CASSKLAGEREQYF. In nucleotides, the CDR3 is TGTGCCAGCAGCAAACTAGCGGGAGAGAGGGAGCAGTACTTC.

This clonotype was seen only a few times. This chain connects TRBV7-2 to TRBJ2-3, with no clear D. CDR3 length equals 14 residues. The ends were cut back, 1 base at V and 6 bases at J, with 11 bases in the middle. Germline CDR1 is SGHTA and CDR2 is FQGNSA. This CDR3 reads CASSLVGPGDTQYF. CDR3 in DNA: TGTGCCAGCAGCTTAGTGGGCCCCGGGGATACGCAGTATTTT.

This clonotype has more than one count but fewer than ten. The CDR3 DNA reads as TGCAGCGTTGGACTAGCCGGGGGCGGGGAGCTGTTTTTT. Amino acids: CSVGLAGGGELFF. This chain uses TRBV29-1 with TRBJ2-2; TRBD2 matches 7 bases. The germline V gene encodes CDR1 SQVTM and CDR2 ANQGSEA. V gave up 4 bases and J gave up 7 bases; unmatched junction bases: 6. The CDR3 contains 13 residues.

This clonotype has a handful of counts. The J gene is TRBJ2-3, the V gene TRBV27; no clear D. This CDR3 region has 16 residues. Trimming cost V 2 bases and J 9 bases, with 21 bases left between them. CDR1 MNHEY and CDR2 SMNVEV come from the germline V gene (reference sequence). CDR3 sequence reads: CASSLSRESSWATQYF. The CDR3 region has the DNA TGTGCCAGCAGTTTAAGTAGGGAATCCAGTTGGGCGACGCAGTATTTT.

Only a few counts were recorded for this clonotype. The chain carries TRBV20-1 and TRBJ1-4; maybe TRBD1 (6 bases). Germline CDR1 reads DFQATT; CDR2 reads SNEGSKA (reference sequence). V was trimmed by 3 bases and J by 5 bases, leaving 19 bases between them. This CDR3 comprises 16 residues. The CDR3 sequence: CSASWSGQGLNEKLFF. CDR3 sequence (DNA): TGCAGTGCTAGTTGGTCGGGACAAGGTTTAAATGAAAAACTGTTTTTT.

This clonotype was recorded at least ten times. No conserved phenylalanine or tryptophan is present at the end of the CDR3, so a read error is the likely explanation. V usage is TRBV20-1 and J usage is TRBJ2-5, with 11 bases matching TRBD2. This CDR3 is 14 amino acids long. Germline trimming cut 7 bases from V and 4 bases from J; bases unmatched to any gene: 8. Germline CDR1 is DFQATT and CDR2 is SNEGSKA (reference sequence). DNA of the CDR3: TGCAGTGGTTTTAGCGGGAGGGCCAGAGAGACCCAGTACCTC. Encoded protein: CSGFSGRARETQYL.

This clonotype is a singleton in its sample. The genes are TRBV27 and TRBJ2-4, with D unclear. Trimming removed 2 bases at V and 3 bases at J, with 2 bases between. The germline gives CDR1 MNHEY, CDR2 SMNVEV (reference sequence). This CDR3 has 12 amino acids. The CDR3 nucleotides read TGTGCCAGCAGTTTAATCAAAAACATTCAGTACTTC. This sequence encodes CASSLIKNIQYF.

This clonotype has a handful of counts. The chain links TRBV29-1 to TRBJ2-1; D perhaps matches TRBD1 (6 bases). CDR3 size: 14 residues. V lost 8 bases to trimming and J lost 0 bases, with 14 bases between them. The germline V gene has CDR1 SQVTM and CDR2 ANQGSEA. CDR3 nucleotides: TGCAGCACGGGGACATCTGTCTCCTACAATGAGCAGTTCTTC. Translated: CSTGTSVSYNEQFF.

This chain joins TRBV11-3 and TRBJ2-7; 7 bases line up with TRBD2. Germline lookup yields CDR1 SGHNT and CDR2 YENEEA. V lost 3 bases, J lost 5 bases, and 10 bases stayed unmatched. CDR3 length: 15 residues. The CDR3 DNA is TGTGCCAGCAGCTTCTTAGGACTAGTAGACCACGAGCAGTACTTC. Amino acid sequence: CASSFLGLVDHEQYF.

There are many counts of this clonotype. The chain employs TRBV6-5 and TRBJ1-3, with 7 bases lining up with TRBD1. CDR1 is MNHEY, CDR2 SVGAGI, per germline. This CDR3 region has 13 residues. Unmatched junction bases numbered 1, after V lost 4 bases and J lost 4 bases. CDR3 in DNA: TGTGCCAGCAGTTGGGGACAGGGAAACACCATATATTTT. Translated, it gives CASSWGQGNTIYF.

This clonotype was seen a handful of times. The chain recombines TRBV29-1 with TRBJ2-2; 10 bases fit TRBD2. Germline lookup yields CDR1 SQVTM and CDR2 ANQGSEA. This CDR3 has 13 residues. The junction had 5 bases not matched to a gene; V was cut back by 8 bases and J by 5 bases. CDR3 coding DNA: TGCAGCACTAAGCGGGAGGGTACCGGGGAGCTGTTTTTT. It is translated as CSTKREGTGELFF.

This clonotype was observed a few times. The chain links TRBV6-1 to TRBJ1-6; D is undetermined. Per the germline V gene, CDR1 is MNHNS and CDR2 is SASEGT. This CDR3 has 18 amino acids. Trimming cost V 1 base and J 0 bases, with 13 bases left between them. The CDR3 is CASSEVPGVSSYNSPLHF. For the CDR3, the DNA is TGTGCCAGCAGTGAAGTTCCCGGGGTCAGCTCCTATAATTCACCCCTCCACTTT.

This clonotype was counted at least ten times. The chain links TRBV5-1 to TRBJ1-2; D is uncertain. The CDR3 consists of 12 residues. Trimming removed 0 bases at V and 4 bases at J, with 4 bases between. Germline CDR1 SGHRS, CDR2 YFSETQ. The CDR3 is CASSLDGYGYTF. CDR3 sequence (DNA): TGCGCCAGCAGCTTGGACGGCTATGGCTACACCTTC.

This clonotype was counted at least ten times. V is TRBV6-1 and J is TRBJ1-2; 9 bases map to TRBD1. V lost 11 bases to trimming and J lost 5 bases; unmatched junction nucleotides: 12. CDR1 is MNHNS and CDR2 is SASEGT in the germline V gene. The CDR3 consists of 14 residues. The CDR3 coding sequence is TGTGCCGGCCGCCGGGACAGGGAGAAGTATGGCTACACCTTC. It translates to CAGRRDREKYGYTF.